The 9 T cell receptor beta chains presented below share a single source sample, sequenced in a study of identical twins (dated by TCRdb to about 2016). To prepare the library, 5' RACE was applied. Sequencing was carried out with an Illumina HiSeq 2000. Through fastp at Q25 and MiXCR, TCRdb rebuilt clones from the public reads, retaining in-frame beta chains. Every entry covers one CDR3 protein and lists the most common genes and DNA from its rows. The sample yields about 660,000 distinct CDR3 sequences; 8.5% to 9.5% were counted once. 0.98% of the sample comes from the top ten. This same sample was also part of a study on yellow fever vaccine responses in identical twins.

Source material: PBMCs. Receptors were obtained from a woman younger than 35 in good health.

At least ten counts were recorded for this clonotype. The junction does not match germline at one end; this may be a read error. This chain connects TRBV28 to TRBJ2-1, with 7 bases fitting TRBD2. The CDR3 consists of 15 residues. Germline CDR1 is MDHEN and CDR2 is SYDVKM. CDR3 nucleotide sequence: TGTGCCAGCAGTTTAGGCGGGAGCCACTACAGTGAGCAGTTCTTC. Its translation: CASSLGGSHYSEQFF.

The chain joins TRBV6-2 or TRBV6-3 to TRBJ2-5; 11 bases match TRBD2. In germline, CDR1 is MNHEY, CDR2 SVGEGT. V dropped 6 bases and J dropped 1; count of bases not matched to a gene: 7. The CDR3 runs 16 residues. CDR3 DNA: TGTGCCAGCAGCTACCCTAGCGGGAGGTTCCAAGAGACCCAGTACTTC. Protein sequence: CASSYPSGRFQETQYF.

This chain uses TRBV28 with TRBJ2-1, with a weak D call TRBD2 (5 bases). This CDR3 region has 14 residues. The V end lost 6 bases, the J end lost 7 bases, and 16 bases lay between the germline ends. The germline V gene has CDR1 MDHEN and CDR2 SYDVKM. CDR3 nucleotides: TGTGCCAGCAGCTTGTCACGGGGTGGGAATGAGCAGTTCTTC. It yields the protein CASSLSRGGNEQFF.

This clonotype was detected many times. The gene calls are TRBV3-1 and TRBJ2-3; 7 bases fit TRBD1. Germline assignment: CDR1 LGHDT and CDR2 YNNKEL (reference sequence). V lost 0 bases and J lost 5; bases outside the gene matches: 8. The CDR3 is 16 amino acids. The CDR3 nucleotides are TGTGCCAGCAGCCAAGATGTAAGGGGGCAAGGAGATACGCAGTATTTT. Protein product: CASSQDVRGQGDTQYF.

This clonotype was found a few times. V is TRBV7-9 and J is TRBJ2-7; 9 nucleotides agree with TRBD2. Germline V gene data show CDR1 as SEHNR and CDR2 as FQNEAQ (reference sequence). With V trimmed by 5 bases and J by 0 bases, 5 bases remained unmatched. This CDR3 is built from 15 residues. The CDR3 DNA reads TGTGCCAGCAGCCTTAGCGGGGGCCCCTCCTACGAGCAGTACTTC. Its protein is CASSLSGGPSYEQYF. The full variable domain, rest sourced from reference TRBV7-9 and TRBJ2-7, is DTGVSQNPRHKITKRGQNVTFRCDPISEHNRLYWYRQTLGQGPEFLTYFQNEAQLEKSRLLSDRFSAERPKGSFSTLEIQRTEQGDSAMYLCASSLSGGPSYEQYFGPGTRLTVT.

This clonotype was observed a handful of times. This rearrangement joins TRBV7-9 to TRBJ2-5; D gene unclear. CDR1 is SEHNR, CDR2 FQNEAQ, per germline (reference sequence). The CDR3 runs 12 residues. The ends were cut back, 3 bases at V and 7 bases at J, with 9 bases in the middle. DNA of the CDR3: TGTGCCAGCAGCTTCCCCCCGGGGACCCAGTACTTC. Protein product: CASSFPPGTQYF.

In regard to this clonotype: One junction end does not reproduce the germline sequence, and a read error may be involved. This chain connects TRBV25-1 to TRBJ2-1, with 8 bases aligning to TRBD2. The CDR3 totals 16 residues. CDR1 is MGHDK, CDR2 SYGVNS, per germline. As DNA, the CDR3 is TGTGCCAGCAGTGAATACGGGGGGGGGCGCTTCAATGTGCAGTTCTTC. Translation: CASSEYGGGRFNVQFF.

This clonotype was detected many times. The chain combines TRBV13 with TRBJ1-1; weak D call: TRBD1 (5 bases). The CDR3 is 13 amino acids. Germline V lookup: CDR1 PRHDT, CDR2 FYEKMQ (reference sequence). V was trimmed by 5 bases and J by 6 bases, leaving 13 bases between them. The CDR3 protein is CASSTRQPPEAFF. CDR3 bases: TGTGCCAGCAGCACCCGACAGCCCCCTGAAGCTTTCTTT.

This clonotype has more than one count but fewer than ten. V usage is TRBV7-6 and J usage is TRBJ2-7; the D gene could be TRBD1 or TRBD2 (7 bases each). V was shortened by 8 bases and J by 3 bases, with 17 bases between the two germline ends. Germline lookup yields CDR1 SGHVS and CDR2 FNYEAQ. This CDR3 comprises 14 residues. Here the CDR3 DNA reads TGTGCCAGCGCGAACAGGGGAGGGGGCTACGAGCAGTACTTC. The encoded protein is CASANRGGGYEQYF.